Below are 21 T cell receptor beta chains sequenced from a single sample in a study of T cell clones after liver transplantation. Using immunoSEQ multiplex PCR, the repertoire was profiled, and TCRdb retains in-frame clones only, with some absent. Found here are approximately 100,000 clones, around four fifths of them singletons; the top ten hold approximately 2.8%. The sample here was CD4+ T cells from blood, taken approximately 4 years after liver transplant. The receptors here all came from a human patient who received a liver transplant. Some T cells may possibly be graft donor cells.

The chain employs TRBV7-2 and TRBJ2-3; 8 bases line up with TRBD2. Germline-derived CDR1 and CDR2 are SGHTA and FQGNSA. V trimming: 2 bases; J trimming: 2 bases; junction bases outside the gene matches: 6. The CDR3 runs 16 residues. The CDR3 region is CASSLQLAVITDTQYF. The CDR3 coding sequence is TGTGCCAGCAGCTTACAACTAGCGGTTATCACAGATACGCAGTATTTT.

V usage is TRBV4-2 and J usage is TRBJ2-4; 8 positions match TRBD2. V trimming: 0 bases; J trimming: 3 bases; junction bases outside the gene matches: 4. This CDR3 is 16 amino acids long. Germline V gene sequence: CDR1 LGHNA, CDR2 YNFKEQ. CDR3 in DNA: TGTGCCAGCAGCCAAGAGACTAGCGACCTCAAAAACATTCAGTACTTC. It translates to CASSQETSDLKNIQYF.

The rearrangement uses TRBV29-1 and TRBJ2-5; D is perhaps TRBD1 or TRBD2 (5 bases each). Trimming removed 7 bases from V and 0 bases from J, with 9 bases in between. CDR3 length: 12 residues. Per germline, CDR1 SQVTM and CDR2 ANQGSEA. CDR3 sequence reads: CSGGGHQETQYF. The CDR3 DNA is TGCAGCGGGGGCGGGCACCAAGAGACCCAGTACTTC.

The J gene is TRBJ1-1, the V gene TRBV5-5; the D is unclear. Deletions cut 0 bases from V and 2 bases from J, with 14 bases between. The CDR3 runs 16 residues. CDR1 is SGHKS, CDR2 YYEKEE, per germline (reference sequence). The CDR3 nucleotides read TGTGCCAGCAGCTTGGGGACGCTGACGGGCAACACTGAAGCTTTCTTT. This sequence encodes CASSLGTLTGNTEAFF.

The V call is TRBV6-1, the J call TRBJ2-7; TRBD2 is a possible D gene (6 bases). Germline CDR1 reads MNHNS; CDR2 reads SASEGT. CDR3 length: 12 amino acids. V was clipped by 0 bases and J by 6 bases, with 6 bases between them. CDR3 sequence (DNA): TGTGCCAGCAGTGAAGCCGGGGGCGAGCAGTACTTC. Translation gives CASSEAGGEQYF.

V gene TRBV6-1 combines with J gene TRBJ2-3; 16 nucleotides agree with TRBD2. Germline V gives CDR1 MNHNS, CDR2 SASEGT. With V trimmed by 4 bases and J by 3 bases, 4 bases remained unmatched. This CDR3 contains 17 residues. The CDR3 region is CASSGGTSGRVTDTQYF. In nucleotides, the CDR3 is TGTGCCAGCAGTGGTGGGACTAGCGGGAGGGTTACAGATACGCAGTATTTT.

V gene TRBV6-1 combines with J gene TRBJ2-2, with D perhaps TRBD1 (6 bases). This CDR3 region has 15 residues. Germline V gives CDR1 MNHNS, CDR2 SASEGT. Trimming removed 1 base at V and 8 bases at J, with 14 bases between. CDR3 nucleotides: TGTGCCAGCAGTGAAGGGGGAACAGGGTCAGGGGAGCTGTTTTTT. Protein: CASSEGGTGSGELFF.

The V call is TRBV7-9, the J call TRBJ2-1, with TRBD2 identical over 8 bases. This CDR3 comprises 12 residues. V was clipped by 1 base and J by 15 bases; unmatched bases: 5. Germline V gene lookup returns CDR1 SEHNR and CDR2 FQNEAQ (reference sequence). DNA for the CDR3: TGTGCCAGCAGCTTAGGGGCGGGAGGAGGGTTCTTC. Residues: CASSLGAGGGFF.

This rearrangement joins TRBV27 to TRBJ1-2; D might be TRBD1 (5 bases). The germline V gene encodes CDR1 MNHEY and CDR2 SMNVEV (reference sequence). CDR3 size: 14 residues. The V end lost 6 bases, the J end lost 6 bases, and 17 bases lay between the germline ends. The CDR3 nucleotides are TGTGCCAGCAGGGGGCCGGGACTAAGTGATGGCTACACCTTC. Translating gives CASRGPGLSDGYTF.

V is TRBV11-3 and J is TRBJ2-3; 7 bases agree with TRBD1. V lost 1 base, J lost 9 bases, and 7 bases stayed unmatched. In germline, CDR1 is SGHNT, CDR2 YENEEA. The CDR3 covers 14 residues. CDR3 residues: CASSLGLTGETQYF. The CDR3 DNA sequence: TGTGCCAGCAGCTTAGGACTCACAGGGGAAACGCAGTATTTT.

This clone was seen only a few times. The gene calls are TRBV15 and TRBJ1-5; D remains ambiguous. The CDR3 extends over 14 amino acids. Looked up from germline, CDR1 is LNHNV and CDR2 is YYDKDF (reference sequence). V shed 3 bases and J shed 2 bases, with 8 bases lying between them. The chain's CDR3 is CATSRWVGNQPQHF. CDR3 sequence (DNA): TGTGCCACCAGCAGGTGGGTGGGCAATCAGCCCCAGCATTTT.

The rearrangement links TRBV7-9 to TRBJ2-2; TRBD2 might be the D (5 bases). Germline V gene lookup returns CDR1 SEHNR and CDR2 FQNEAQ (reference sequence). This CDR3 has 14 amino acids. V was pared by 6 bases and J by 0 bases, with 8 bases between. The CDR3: CASRAVSNTGELFF. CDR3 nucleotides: TGTGCCAGCAGAGCGGTGTCGAACACCGGGGAGCTGTTTTTT.

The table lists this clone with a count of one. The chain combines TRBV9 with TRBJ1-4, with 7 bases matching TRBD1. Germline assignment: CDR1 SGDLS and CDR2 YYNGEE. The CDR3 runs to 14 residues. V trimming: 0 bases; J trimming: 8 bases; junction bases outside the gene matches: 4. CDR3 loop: CASSVGQGQEKLFF. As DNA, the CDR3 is TGTGCCAGCAGCGTAGGACAGGGACAAGAAAAACTGTTTTTT.

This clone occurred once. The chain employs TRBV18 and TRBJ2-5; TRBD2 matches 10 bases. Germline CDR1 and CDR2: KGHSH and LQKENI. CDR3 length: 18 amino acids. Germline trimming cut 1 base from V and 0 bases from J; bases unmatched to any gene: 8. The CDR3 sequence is CASSPQLAGAPDQETQYF. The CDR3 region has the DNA TGTGCCAGCTCACCACAGCTAGCGGGGGCCCCAGACCAAGAGACCCAGTACTTC.

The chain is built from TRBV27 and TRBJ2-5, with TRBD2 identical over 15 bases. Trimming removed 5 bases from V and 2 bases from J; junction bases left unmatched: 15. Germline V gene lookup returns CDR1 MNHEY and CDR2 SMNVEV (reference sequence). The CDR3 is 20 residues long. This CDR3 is CASSPRRGLAGGREQETQYF. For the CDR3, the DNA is TGTGCCAGCAGTCCTCGTCGTGGACTAGCGGGAGGGAGGGAACAAGAGACCCAGTACTTC.

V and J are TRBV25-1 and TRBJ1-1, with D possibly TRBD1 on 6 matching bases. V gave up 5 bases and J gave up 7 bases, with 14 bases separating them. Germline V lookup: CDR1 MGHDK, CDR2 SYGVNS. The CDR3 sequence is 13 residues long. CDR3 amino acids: CASSYREKGEAFF. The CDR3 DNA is TGTGCCAGCAGTTACAGGGAAAAGGGTGAAGCTTTCTTT.

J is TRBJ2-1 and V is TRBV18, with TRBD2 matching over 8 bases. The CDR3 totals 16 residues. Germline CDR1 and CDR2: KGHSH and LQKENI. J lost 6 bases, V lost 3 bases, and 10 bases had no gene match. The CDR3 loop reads CASSPGRGETSNEQFF. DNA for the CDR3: TGTGCCAGCTCACCGGGGCGGGGGGAGACGTCCAATGAGCAGTTCTTC. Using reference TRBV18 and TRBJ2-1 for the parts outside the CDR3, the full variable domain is NAGVMQNPRHLVRRRGQEARLRCSPMKGHSHVYWYRQLPEEGLKFMVYLQKENIIDESGMPKERFSAEFPKEGPSILRIQQVVRGDSAAYFCASSPGRGETSNEQFFGPGTRLTVL.

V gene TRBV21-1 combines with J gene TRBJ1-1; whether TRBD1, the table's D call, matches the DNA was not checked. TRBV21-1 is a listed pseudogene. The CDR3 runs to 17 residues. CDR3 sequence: CASSREGRKGMRTEAFF. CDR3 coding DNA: TGTGCCAGCAGCAGGGAAGGAAGAAAGGGGATGAGGACTGAAGCTTTCTTT.

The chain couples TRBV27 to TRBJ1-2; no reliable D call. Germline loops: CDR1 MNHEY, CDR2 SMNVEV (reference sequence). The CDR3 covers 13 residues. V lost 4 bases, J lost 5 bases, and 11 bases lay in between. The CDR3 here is CASSSLSGYGYTF. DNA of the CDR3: TGTGCCAGCAGTTCGCTGTCTGGATATGGCTACACCTTC.

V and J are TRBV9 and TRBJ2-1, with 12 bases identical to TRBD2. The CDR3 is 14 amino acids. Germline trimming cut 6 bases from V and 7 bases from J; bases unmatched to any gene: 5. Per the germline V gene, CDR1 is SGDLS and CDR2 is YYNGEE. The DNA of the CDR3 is TGTGCCAGCAACGGACTAGCGGGGTCAAATGAGCAGTTCTTC. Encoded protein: CASNGLAGSNEQFF.

CDR3 bases: TGTGCCAGTAGTAGACAGATCCAGAACACTGAAGCTTTCTTT. The encoded protein is CASSRQIQNTEAFF. This chain connects TRBV19 to TRBJ1-1; maybe TRBD1 (5 bases). V lost 4 bases and J lost 1, with 10 bases in between. The CDR3 sequence is 14 residues long. Germline loops: CDR1 LNHDA, CDR2 SQIVND (reference sequence).